The 25 T cell receptor beta chains below all came from one sample that was sequenced in a study of OX40 agonist ivuxolimab in advanced cancers. Using immunoSEQ multiplex PCR, the repertoire was profiled, and TCRdb retains in-frame clones only, with some absent. Of 90,000 to 95,000 clones in the sample, roughly 80% were seen once. The input for sequencing was CD4+ or CD8+ T cells sorted from blood, taken in a trial of the OX40 agonist ivuxolimab. Receptors originate from an adult with an advanced solid tumor such as melanoma, head and neck, liver or kidney cancer.

The chain recombines TRBV7-2 with TRBJ1-3; weak D call: TRBD1 (5 bases). This CDR3 is built from 16 residues. The germline V and J ends were trimmed by 5 bases and 4 bases, with 18 bases remaining between them. The germline V gene has CDR1 SGHTA and CDR2 FQGNSA. The CDR3 sequence: CASSIQASTPGNTIYF. CDR3 in DNA: TGTGCCAGCAGCATACAGGCCTCAACCCCGGGAAACACCATATATTTT.

This clone has just one count. V and J are TRBV5-4 and TRBJ2-4, with D perhaps matching TRBD1 or TRBD2 (6 bases each). Trimming removed 4 bases at V and 7 bases at J, with 12 bases between. The CDR3 sequence is 13 residues long. Germline CDR1 and CDR2: SGHNT and YYREEE (reference sequence). CDR3 sequence reads: CASSGGQVNIQYF. The CDR3 nucleotides are TGTGCCAGCAGCGGGGGGCAGGTCAACATTCAGTACTTC.

The chain couples TRBV6-6 to TRBJ2-1; tentatively, D is TRBD1 or TRBD2 (5 bases each). CDR1 and CDR2 from the germline V gene are MNHNY and SVGAGI (reference sequence). The CDR3 contains 14 residues. The V and J ends lost 2 bases and 5 bases respectively, with 10 bases between them. CDR3 sequence: CASSYRDVDNEQFF. CDR3 nucleotides: TGTGCCAGCAGTTACCGGGACGTTGACAATGAGCAGTTCTTC.

The J gene is TRBJ1-3, the V gene TRBV6-6; the D gene is possibly TRBD1 (5 bases). This CDR3 has 16 residues. With 5 bases removed from V and 0 bases from J, the gap between germline ends came to 14 bases. The germline gives CDR1 MNHNY, CDR2 SVGAGI (reference sequence). This CDR3 reads CASSPGQVDSGNTIYF. The CDR3 DNA reads TGTGCCAGCAGTCCGGGGCAGGTCGACTCTGGAAACACCATATATTTT.

This chain connects TRBV7-3 to TRBJ2-2; D uncertain. Germline V gene lookup returns CDR1 SGHTA and CDR2 FQGTGA. Trimming took off 1 base at V and 2 bases at J, with 11 bases between the two ends. The CDR3 length is 16 residues. The CDR3 nucleotides read TGTGCCAGCAGCTTAATGGCGGTCAGCAACACCGGGGAGCTGTTTTTT. As protein: CASSLMAVSNTGELFF.

The V and J genes are TRBV28 and TRBJ1-5, with 7 bases identical to TRBD1. With 6 bases clipped from V and 2 bases from J, the junction kept 7 bases outside the gene matches. The CDR3 is 15 amino acids. Germline CDR1 is MDHEN and CDR2 is SYDVKM. CDR3 region: CASSRQGGGNQPQHF. For the CDR3, the DNA is TGTGCCAGCAGCCGACAGGGAGGGGGCAATCAGCCCCAGCATTTT.

The chain recombines TRBV6-5 with TRBJ1-1; 9 bases map to TRBD1. CDR3 length: 13 amino acids. Per germline, CDR1 MNHEY and CDR2 SVGAGI. Germline trimming cut 5 bases from V and 3 bases from J; bases unmatched to any gene: 1. CDR3 protein: CASSRTGDTEAFF. CDR3 sequence (DNA): TGTGCCAGCAGTAGGACAGGGGACACTGAAGCTTTCTTT.

The chain combines TRBV29-1 with TRBJ2-2, with 9 bases fitting TRBD1. Germline CDR1 reads SQVTM; CDR2 reads ANQGSEA. V lost 1 base and J lost 5; bases outside the gene matches: 5. The CDR3 totals 15 residues. This CDR3 is CSVEAGTGNTGELFF. The CDR3 nucleotides read TGCAGCGTTGAAGCCGGGACAGGGAATACCGGGGAGCTGTTTTTT.

The rearrangement uses TRBV2 and TRBJ2-3; the match to TRBD2 covers 10 bases. This CDR3 is 15 amino acids long. The V gene end was trimmed by 5 bases and the J gene end by 6 bases; junction bases not matched to a gene: 8. CDR1 is SNHLY and CDR2 is FYNNEI in the germline V gene. CDR3 protein: CASSYSGGAVDTQYF. The CDR3 nucleotides read TGTGCCAGCAGTTACAGCGGGGGGGCGGTTGATACGCAGTATTTT.

The rearrangement links TRBV4-2 to TRBJ1-3, with unresolved D. Germline assignment: CDR1 LGHNA and CDR2 YNFKEQ. There are 19 residues in the CDR3. Trimming took off 0 bases at V and 0 bases at J, with 18 bases between the two ends. As DNA, the CDR3 is TGTGCCAGCAGCCAAGATGTCGTGGGTGCGGGTATCTCTGGAAACACCATATATTTT. Translated: CASSQDVVGAGISGNTIYF.

The CDR3 loop reads CASGRQALAYEQYF. The CDR3 nucleotides read TGTGCCAGCGGGAGACAGGCCCTCGCCTACGAGCAGTACTTC. This rearrangement joins TRBV27 to TRBJ2-7; TRBD1 might be the D (6 bases). The CDR3 sequence is 14 residues long. Germline V CDR1 and CDR2: MNHEY, SMNVEV (reference sequence). V lost 8 bases and J 2 bases, leaving 16 bases between the germline ends.

This clone was found once. CDR3 amino acids: CASSEAGTGGSMGNQPQHF. The CDR3 DNA sequence: TGTGCCAGCAGTGAAGCGGGGACAGGGGGCTCGATGGGCAATCAGCCCCAGCATTTT. This sequence joins TRBV6-1 and TRBJ1-5; 12 positions match TRBD1. V lost 0 bases and J lost 2; bases outside the gene matches: 8. The CDR3 runs 19 residues. The germline V gene encodes CDR1 MNHNS and CDR2 SASEGT.

The chain recombines TRBV7-2 with TRBJ2-3, with TRBD2 identical over 8 bases. The V segment lost 0 bases and the J segment 3 bases; nucleotides outside the gene matches: 2. CDR1 is SGHTA, CDR2 FQGNSA, per germline. CDR3 length: 15 residues. CDR3 amino acids: CASSLARGETDTQYF. DNA for the CDR3: TGTGCCAGCAGCTTAGCGCGGGGGGAGACAGATACGCAGTATTTT.

This rearrangement joins TRBV5-4 to TRBJ2-1, with 7 positions matching TRBD2. CDR1 SGHNT and CDR2 YYREEE come from the germline V gene (reference sequence). The J segment lost 1 base and the V segment lost 4 bases, leaving 14 bases of the junction unmatched. This CDR3 is built from 18 residues. The CDR3 loop is CASSQLWGGTVSYNEQFF. DNA for the CDR3: TGTGCCAGCAGCCAATTGTGGGGGGGAACGGTGTCCTACAATGAGCAGTTCTTC.

This chain connects TRBV7-6 to TRBJ1-4, with D possibly matching TRBD1 (6 bases). Trimming took 5 bases from V and 5 from J, leaving 9 bases between them. The CDR3 runs 13 residues. Germline V lookup: CDR1 SGHVS, CDR2 FNYEAQ. The CDR3 coding sequence is TGTGCCAGCAGCATCGGACAGAATGAAAAACTGTTTTTT. Translation gives CASSIGQNEKLFF.

This chain connects TRBV11-2 to TRBJ2-2; D gene unclear. The CDR3 runs 16 residues. Germline-derived CDR1 and CDR2 are SGHAT and FQNNGV. Trimming shortened V by 5 bases and J by 0 bases, and 13 bases separated the two germline ends. CDR3 in amino acids: CASSPLRAANTGELFF. For the CDR3, the DNA is TGTGCCAGCAGCCCTCTTCGGGCAGCGAACACCGGGGAGCTGTTTTTT. The full variable domain, with the rest looked up from reference TRBV11-2 and TRBJ2-2, is EAGVAQSPRYKIIEKRQSVAFWCNPISGHATLYWYQQILGQGPKLLIQFQNNGVVDDSQLPKDRFSAERLKGVDSTLKIQPAKLEDSAVYLCASSPLRAANTGELFFGEGSRLTVL.

The chain joins TRBV28 to TRBJ2-3; possibly TRBD1 or TRBD2 for D (5 bases each). The germline CDR1 and CDR2 sequences are MDHEN and SYDVKM. The CDR3 has 17 amino acids. V was clipped by 5 bases and J by 2 bases, with 20 bases between them. This chain's CDR3 is CASSGPQGPLYTDTQYF. CDR3 bases: TGTGCCAGCAGTGGCCCCCAGGGACCCCTCTACACAGATACGCAGTATTTT.

The chain uses TRBV11-3 and TRBJ1-1, with D unclear. The CDR3 totals 15 residues. Germline CDR1 reads SGHNT; CDR2 reads YENEEA. With 3 bases removed from V and 3 bases from J, the gap between germline ends came to 14 bases. The CDR3 bases are TGTGCCAGCAGCTTTTCGGGAGTTCCCGACACTGAAGCTTTCTTT. This encodes CASSFSGVPDTEAFF.

The V call is TRBV16, the J call TRBJ1-3; 7 nucleotides align to TRBD1. V gave up 0 bases and J gave up 4 bases; unmatched junction bases: 6. This CDR3 has 16 amino acids. The germline V gene encodes CDR1 KGHSY and CDR2 FQNENV. The CDR3: CASSQSRGQPGNTIYF. CDR3 DNA sequence: TGTGCCAGCAGCCAATCGAGGGGACAGCCCGGAAACACCATATATTTT.

This chain connects TRBV7-2 to TRBJ1-4; D perhaps matches TRBD1 (6 bases). V was pared by 1 base and J by 6 bases, with 12 bases between. This CDR3 is 15 amino acids long. Germline V lookup: CDR1 SGHTA, CDR2 FQGNSA. The CDR3 spells CASSLVGQNHEKLFF. Written as DNA, the CDR3 is TGTGCCAGCAGCTTAGTAGGACAGAACCATGAAAAACTGTTTTTT.

The chain is built from TRBV6-6 and TRBJ2-7; D may be TRBD2 (5 bases). V shed 6 bases and J shed 2 bases, with 14 bases lying between them. The CDR3 runs to 14 residues. The germline V gene has CDR1 MNHNY and CDR2 SVGAGI (reference sequence). CDR3 sequence reads: CASSVEAGPYEQYF. The CDR3 coding sequence is TGTGCCAGCAGCGTGGAGGCAGGTCCCTACGAGCAGTACTTC.

The chain links TRBV6-1 to TRBJ1-1; the D gene is possibly TRBD1 (5 bases). The V gene lost 10 bases and the J gene lost 3 bases, with 15 bases spanning the gap. The CDR3 contains 13 residues. Looked up from germline, CDR1 is MNHNS and CDR2 is SASEGT. In DNA form, the CDR3 reads TGTGCCACTTGGGGGGGGTGGTACACTGAAGCTTTCTTT. It codes for CATWGGWYTEAFF.

The V call is TRBV30, the J call TRBJ2-6; no definite D call. The V and J ends lost 4 bases and 0 bases respectively, with 10 bases between them. The CDR3 runs to 15 residues. Germline CDR1 reads GTSNPN; CDR2 reads SVGIG (reference sequence). This CDR3 reads CAWKTKASGANVLTF. CDR3 nucleotides: TGTGCCTGGAAAACTAAGGCCTCTGGGGCCAACGTCCTGACTTTC.

The chain couples TRBV25-1 to TRBJ1-2; D is perhaps TRBD1 (5 bases). The V gene's germline CDR1 is MGHDK and CDR2 SYGVNS. V was shortened by 2 bases and J by 2 bases, with 9 bases between the two germline ends. The CDR3 runs 14 residues. CDR3 bases: TGTGCCAGCAGTGAACAGGGCCCCAACTATGGCTACACCTTC. Amino acids: CASSEQGPNYGYTF.

The V and J genes are TRBV6-6 and TRBJ1-1; 8 bases fit TRBD1. Germline loops: CDR1 MNHNY, CDR2 SVGAGI (reference sequence). The CDR3 is made up of 14 amino acids. V was pared by 4 bases and J by 4 bases, with 5 bases of the junction left unmatched. CDR3 amino acids: CASSSGQGVTEAFF. The CDR3 coding sequence is TGTGCCAGCAGTTCCGGACAGGGCGTCACTGAAGCTTTCTTT.